This T cell receptor beta chain was retrieved from a study of control samples from healthy donors and cancer patients. Between the trimmed V and J ends, which lost 11 bases and 4 bases, there was a span of 14 bases. Germline lookup yields CDR1 MGHRA and CDR2 YSYEKL. This CDR3 comprises 12 residues. The data were produced by immunoSEQ multiplex PCR, yet TCRdb's version contains in-frame clones alone and is incomplete. The sample contains more than 65,000 clones, about 83% of which appear only once. This clone has just a few counts. The sample taken for sequencing was blood. The sequence came from a man aged 55 to 70 in good health. J is TRBJ1-2 and V is TRBV4-1, with D maybe TRBD1 (6 bases). CDR3 loop: CASKGGGYGYTF. CDR3 DNA: TGCGCCTCAAAGGGGGGGGGCTATGGCTACACCTTC.